Each of the 22 T cell receptor beta chains below was sequenced from the same sample in a study of T cell changes during pregnancy in multiple sclerosis. Sequencing used immunoSEQ multiplex PCR; TCRdb keeps in-frame clones, though not all of them. The sample lists approximately 94,000 clones; about 92% were seen once. Sample: peripheral blood, taken after pregnancy. These receptor sequences come from a female donor with multiple sclerosis, enrolled in a pregnancy study.

The chain combines TRBV7-9 with TRBJ2-7, with D hard to call. The CDR3 totals 13 residues. Germline V gene sequence: CDR1 SEHNR, CDR2 FQNEAQ (reference sequence). The V end lost 5 bases, the J end lost 3 bases, and 11 bases lay between the germline ends. CDR3 loop: CASSPRSGYEQYF. The CDR3 DNA sequence: TGTGCCAGCAGCCCCCGATCAGGCTACGAGCAGTACTTC.

This rearrangement joins TRBV5-1 to TRBJ2-2; perhaps TRBD1 as D (5 bases). Looked up from germline, CDR1 is SGHRS and CDR2 is YFSETQ. V was cut by 2 bases and J by 4 bases, with 6 bases left in between. The CDR3 contains 13 residues. The CDR3 is CASSFDSTGELFF. The CDR3 bases are TGCGCCAGCAGCTTCGACAGCACCGGGGAGCTGTTTTTT.

The rearrangement links TRBV12-5 to TRBJ2-5, with D perhaps TRBD1 (5 bases). The CDR3 is 14 amino acids. The germline gives CDR1 LGHNT, CDR2 FRNRAP. The ends were cut back, 6 bases at V and 5 bases at J, with 16 bases in the middle. DNA of the CDR3: TGTGCTAGTGGCGTGGGATTAAAGGGGGAGACCCAGTACTTC. Translation gives CASGVGLKGETQYF.

The rearrangement uses TRBV4-1 and TRBJ2-5; 7 positions agree with TRBD1. This CDR3 is built from 18 residues. V gave up 0 bases and J gave up 1 base; unmatched junction bases: 11. Germline V gene sequence: CDR1 MGHRA, CDR2 YSYEKL. CDR3 region: CASSQDMIGGWSQETQYF. DNA for the CDR3: TGCGCCAGCAGCCAAGATATGATAGGGGGCTGGTCCCAAGAGACCCAGTACTTC.

J is TRBJ2-7 and V is TRBV7-8; possible D gene TRBD2, 5 bases. The ends were cut back, 3 bases at V and 3 bases at J, with 15 bases in the middle. Germline assignment: CDR1 SGHVS and CDR2 FQNEAQ. This CDR3 comprises 15 residues. This CDR3 is CASSFLSGSRYEQYF. CDR3 nucleotides: TGTGCCAGCAGCTTCCTTAGTGGGAGTCGCTACGAGCAGTACTTC.

The chain carries TRBV2 and TRBJ1-2; 7 nucleotides line up with TRBD1. After removal of 7 bases from V and 7 bases from J, the junction contained 9 bases not matched to a gene. The CDR3 extends over 13 amino acids. Germline-derived CDR1 and CDR2 are SNHLY and FYNNEI. CDR3 sequence (DNA): TGTGCCAGCATTTTAGACAGGGCGGGTGGCTACACCTTC. It yields the protein CASILDRAGGYTF.

The V gene is TRBV7-9, the J gene TRBJ2-5, with D possibly matching TRBD2 (6 bases). In germline, CDR1 is SEHNR, CDR2 FQNEAQ (reference sequence). The ends were cut back, 0 bases at V and 4 bases at J, with 12 bases in the middle. This CDR3 contains 15 residues. CDR3 DNA: TGTGCCAGCAGCTTAGCTGTGGACGGGGGAGAGACCCAGTACTTC. This codes for CASSLAVDGGETQYF.

This chain links TRBV30 with TRBJ2-3; D is unresolved. V dropped 4 bases and J dropped 9 bases, with 11 bases sitting between them. The germline CDR1 and CDR2 sequences are GTSNPN and SVGIG (reference sequence). There are 11 residues in the CDR3. CDR3 residues: CAWTWAATQYF. DNA for the CDR3: TGTGCCTGGACGTGGGCAGCCACGCAGTATTTT.

This clone has just a few counts. The chain recombines TRBV6-4 with TRBJ1-5; D is perhaps TRBD1 (5 bases). Trimming removed 7 bases at V and 0 bases at J, with 22 bases between. Germline V gene lookup returns CDR1 MRHNA and CDR2 SNTAGT. The CDR3 runs 18 residues. CDR3 sequence (DNA): TGTGCCAGCACCGAACCCCCATCAGGGAATTATAGCAATCAGCCCCAGCATTTT. The encoded protein is CASTEPPSGNYSNQPQHF.

In this sample, this clone is large. The chain is built from TRBV6-4 and TRBJ2-3, with 8 bases that match TRBD2. V shed 0 bases, J shed 0 bases, and the junction held 2 bases outside the gene matches. Looked up from germline, CDR1 is MRHNA and CDR2 is SNTAGT. The CDR3 is made up of 16 amino acids. CDR3 protein: CASSDSPSGSTDTQYF. CDR3 nucleotides: TGTGCCAGCAGTGACTCTCCTAGCGGGAGCACAGATACGCAGTATTTT.

This sequence joins TRBV5-6 and TRBJ2-5; weak D call: TRBD1 (6 bases). Germline values: CDR1 SGHDT, CDR2 YYEEEE. This CDR3 spans 16 amino acids. V gave up 0 bases and J gave up 7 bases, with 19 bases separating them. CDR3 bases: TGTGCCAGCAGCTTGGAACAGGGACGCGCCACGGCGACCCAGTACTTC. Protein product: CASSLEQGRATATQYF.

The CDR3: CASSSAGGRSYEQYF. The CDR3 coding sequence is TGTGCCAGCAGCTCAGCGGGGGGCCGCTCCTACGAGCAGTACTTC. The V call is TRBV11-3, the J call TRBJ2-7, with 9 nucleotides matching TRBD2. Losses at the gene ends were 4 bases for V and 0 bases for J; bases not matched to a gene: 4. This CDR3 is built from 15 residues. Germline V gene sequence: CDR1 SGHNT, CDR2 YENEEA.

This clone has just one count. Here the CDR3 reads CASSLERGLQETQYF. The CDR3 DNA follows: TGTGCCAGCAGCTTAGAGCGGGGCCTCCAAGAGACCCAGTACTTC. This chain joins TRBV7-9 and TRBJ2-5; TRBD2 matches 7 bases. Trimming at V came to 1 base and at J to 1 base, leaving 3 bases not matched to a gene. Germline V gene data show CDR1 as SEHNR and CDR2 as FQNEAQ (reference sequence). The CDR3 spans 15 residues.

This rearrangement joins TRBV5-1 to TRBJ2-1, with TRBD2 identical over 8 bases. Germline V gene data show CDR1 as SGHRS and CDR2 as YFSETQ. The V gene end was trimmed by 2 bases and the J gene end by 4 bases; junction bases not matched to a gene: 5. The CDR3 covers 15 residues. CDR3 amino acids: CASSLGSGTYNEQFF. As DNA, the CDR3 is TGCGCCAGCAGCTTAGGTAGCGGGACTTACAATGAGCAGTTCTTC.

This chain connects TRBV25-1 to TRBJ1-5; D gene uncertain. The germline gives CDR1 MGHDK, CDR2 SYGVNS. V was shortened by 5 bases and J by 0 bases, with 8 bases between the two germline ends. The CDR3 sequence is 14 residues long. The CDR3 sequence: CASSLYYSNQPQHF. In nucleotides, the CDR3 is TGTGCCAGCAGTTTGTACTATAGCAATCAGCCCCAGCATTTT.

The chain couples TRBV19 to TRBJ1-2; TRBD1 agrees at 8 bases. The CDR3 consists of 13 residues. V trimming: 4 bases; J trimming: 4 bases; junction bases outside the gene matches: 2. CDR1 and CDR2 from the germline V gene are LNHDA and SQIVND (reference sequence). For the CDR3, the DNA is TGTGCCAGTAGTAGACAGGGGAGCTATGGCTACACCTTC. This codes for CASSRQGSYGYTF.

The chain links TRBV6-5 to TRBJ1-1; no definite D call. Looked up from germline, CDR1 is MNHEY and CDR2 is SVGAGI. This CDR3 has 14 residues. Trimming shortened V by 6 bases and J by 1 base, and 12 bases separated the two germline ends. CDR3 DNA: TGTGCCAGCAGCGAGACCCACAGGAACACTGAAGCTTTCTTT. Residues: CASSETHRNTEAFF.

The chain employs TRBV29-1 and TRBJ1-3; D gene ambiguous. Trimming stripped 4 bases from V and 4 bases from J, with 11 bases between. Germline V gives CDR1 SQVTM, CDR2 ANQGSEA. This CDR3 has 13 amino acids. CDR3 nucleotides: TGCAGCGTTGGCCCGACTACGGGAAACACCATATATTTT. It encodes CSVGPTTGNTIYF.

The chain carries TRBV28 and TRBJ2-6; 7 bases fit TRBD1. Germline loops: CDR1 MDHEN, CDR2 SYDVKM. The CDR3 length is 17 residues. J gave up 0 bases and V 6 bases, and 8 bases lay outside the gene matches. In DNA, the CDR3 is TGTGCCAGCAGGCACCGGGACAGCGTCTCTGGGGCCAACGTCCTGACTTTC. This codes for CASRHRDSVSGANVLTF.

The count of this clone is one. The rearrangement links TRBV11-3 to TRBJ1-4; D is ambiguous. Germline V CDR1 and CDR2: SGHNT, YENEEA. The CDR3 extends over 16 amino acids. Deletions cut 1 base from V and 1 base from J, with 10 bases between. CDR3 in amino acids: CASSLGAAQTNEKLFF. The CDR3 nucleotides are TGTGCCAGCAGCTTAGGGGCAGCCCAAACTAATGAAAAACTGTTTTTT.

The V and J genes are TRBV15 and TRBJ2-3, with TRBD2 matching over 10 bases. The length of the CDR3 is 17 residues. V lost 4 bases to trimming and J lost 3 bases; unmatched junction nucleotides: 10. Germline-derived CDR1 and CDR2 are LNHNV and YYDKDF (reference sequence). The DNA of the CDR3 is TGTGCCACCAGCAAGGGGGCTAGCGGGGGAGGGACAGATACGCAGTATTTT. Encoded protein: CATSKGASGGGTDTQYF.

The rearrangement joins TRBV6-5 to TRBJ1-6, with 9 bases matching TRBD1. V trimming: 5 bases; J trimming: 10 bases; junction bases outside the gene matches: 9. The length of the CDR3 is 15 residues. The V gene's germline CDR1 is MNHEY and CDR2 SVGAGI. The CDR3 reads CASSPRQGGFSPLHF. CDR3 coding DNA: TGTGCCAGCAGTCCGCGACAGGGGGGATTCTCACCCCTCCACTTT.